The clone carrying this T cell receptor (beta chain) showed up just a few times. Its specificity is not known. These data are taken from a study of T cell repertoires in cytomegalovirus infection. Across the study: HLA-B-restricted CMV epitopes that are well studied, plus recently identified HLA-C-restricted ones, were used by the study. Public TCR beta signatures indicated both CMV infection and matching HLA type. Notes on the study in general: HLA-C-restricted CMV clonotypes gave the most frequent clonotype in two of eight donors. Cumulative public TCR beta family frequency identified carriers of CMV plus the relevant HLA.

In TCRdb, the reads were re-called with MiXCR into one record per CDR3 protein. Here the sample spans about 830,000 distinct CDR3 sequences, 32% being singletons. The CDR3 consists of 14 residues. Trimming left V 4 bases short and J 4 bases short, with 11 bases between. CDR1 and CDR2 (germline): LGHNA, YSLEER. The sequenced sample was cultured CD8+ T cells from PBMCs, obtained from culture after CMV antigen stimulation. This chain uses TRBV4-3 with TRBJ2-1; the D gene is possibly TRBD2 (5 bases). The TCR sequence derives from a human donor in good health (CMV status not recorded). Some clones in this sample may be carry-over from other donors' samples. The CDR3 protein is CASSPRGAYNEQFF. CDR3 bases: TGCGCCAGCAGCCCCCGGGGAGCATACAATGAGCAGTTCTTC.